These 9 T cell receptor beta chains were sequenced from one sample in a study of T-cell reconstitution after alpha-beta-depleted transplantation in children. Library preparation (for TCRbeta) was performed with unique molecular identifiers. TCRdb independently ran MiXCR on the PCR reads; one entry per CDR3 protein. The top ten clones hold about 9.4% of a sample with approximately 270,000 distinct CDR3 sequences, almost 10% of them seen once. The sequenced sample was PBMCs from the stem cell graft donor, obtained from the stem cell graft. These receptor sequences come from a human donor who donated a stem cell graft to a child with SCID.

This clonotype has a handful of counts. V and J are TRBV20-1 and TRBJ2-7; TRBD1 aligns across 7 bases. J was trimmed by 4 bases and V by 5 bases; bases with no gene match: 11. This CDR3 comprises 14 residues. The germline gives CDR1 DFQATT, CDR2 SNEGSKA (reference sequence). The CDR3 loop reads CSALARGQQYEQYF. CDR3 in DNA: TGCAGTGCTCTAGCCCGGGGACAGCAATACGAGCAGTACTTC.

V and J are TRBV5-1 and TRBJ2-2, with D possibly being TRBD2 (5 bases). In germline, CDR1 is SGHRS, CDR2 YFSETQ. The CDR3 loop spans 13 amino acids. Trimming stripped 6 bases from V and 7 bases from J, with 13 bases between. The CDR3 sequence is CASTPLAGGELFF. CDR3 nucleotides: TGCGCCAGCACACCTTTGGCGGGCGGGGAGCTGTTTTTT.

The gene calls are TRBV3-1 and TRBJ1-2, with TRBD1 as a possible D gene (6 bases). Germline V lookup: CDR1 LGHDT, CDR2 YNNKEL (reference sequence). V shed 2 bases and J shed 5 bases, with 9 bases lying between them. This CDR3 comprises 13 residues. CDR3 residues: CASSQQGTYGYTF. CDR3 sequence (DNA): TGTGCCAGCAGCCAACAGGGGACTTATGGCTACACCTTC.

The chain recombines TRBV29-1 with TRBJ1-1, with D unresolved. The CDR3 contains 13 residues. V was clipped by 7 bases and J by 2 bases, with 14 bases between them. Per germline, CDR1 SQVTM and CDR2 ANQGSEA. The CDR3 nucleotides are TGCAGCGCCTGGGGAGGGCCAAACACTGAAGCTTTCTTT. Amino acids: CSAWGGPNTEAFF.

CDR3 amino acids: CASSLEAGLGEQYF. Written as DNA, the CDR3 is TGTGCCAGCAGCTTGGAAGCGGGGTTAGGAGAGCAGTACTTC. The chain uses TRBV7-6 and TRBJ2-7, with TRBD2 identical over 7 bases. Trimming removed 3 bases from V and 7 bases from J; junction bases left unmatched: 9. Germline V lookup: CDR1 SGHVS, CDR2 FNYEAQ. This CDR3 spans 14 amino acids.

This clonotype was seen ten or more times. The rearrangement joins TRBV24-1 to TRBJ2-3; D ambiguous. V was cut by 2 bases and J by 1 base, with 3 bases left in between. The CDR3 has 13 residues. CDR1 is KGHDR, CDR2 SFDVKD, per germline. The CDR3 DNA reads as TGTGCCACCAGTGATTGGGGCACAGATACGCAGTATTTT. This codes for CATSDWGTDTQYF.

A few counts support this clonotype. The chain employs TRBV19 and TRBJ2-5; D may be TRBD1 (5 bases). Trimming left V 4 bases short and J 4 bases short, with 10 bases between. Germline V CDR1 and CDR2: LNHDA, SQIVND (reference sequence). The CDR3 is 13 residues long. CDR3 residues: CASSTGFRETQYF. The CDR3 DNA reads as TGTGCCAGTAGTACAGGGTTTCGAGAGACCCAGTACTTC.

This clonotype was seen only a few times. The rearrangement links TRBV7-8 to TRBJ2-5; tentatively, D is TRBD1 or TRBD2 (5 bases each). This CDR3 region has 12 residues. Germline lookup yields CDR1 SGHVS and CDR2 FQNEAQ. V lost 5 bases and J lost 9, with 13 bases in between. Written as DNA, the CDR3 is TGTGCCAGCAGCCTTGAGGGGCGGGCCCAGTACTTC. Encoded protein: CASSLEGRAQYF.

This chain connects TRBV5-5 to TRBJ2-1; tentatively, D is TRBD1 (6 bases). With 4 bases removed from V and 7 bases from J, the gap between germline ends came to 9 bases. The germline CDR1 and CDR2 sequences are SGHKS and YYEKEE (reference sequence). The CDR3 loop spans 12 amino acids. The CDR3 loop is CASSNRVNEQFF. DNA of the CDR3: TGTGCCAGCAGCAACAGGGTAAATGAGCAGTTCTTC.